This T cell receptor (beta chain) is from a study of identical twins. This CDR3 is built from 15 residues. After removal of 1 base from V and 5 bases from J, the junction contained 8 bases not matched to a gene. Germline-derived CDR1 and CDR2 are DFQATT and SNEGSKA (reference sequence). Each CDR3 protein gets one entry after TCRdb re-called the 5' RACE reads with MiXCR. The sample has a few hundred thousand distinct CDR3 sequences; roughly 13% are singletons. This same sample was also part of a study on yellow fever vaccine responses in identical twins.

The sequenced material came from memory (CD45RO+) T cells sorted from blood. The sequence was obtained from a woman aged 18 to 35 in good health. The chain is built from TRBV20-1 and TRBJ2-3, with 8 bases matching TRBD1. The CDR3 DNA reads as TGCAGTGCTAGAGTGCGGACAGGGTTAGGAGATACGCAGTATTTT. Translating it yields CSARVRTGLGDTQYF.